This entry lists 25 T cell receptor beta chains sequenced from one sample in a study of post-analysis software for immune sequencing data. What these receptors recognize is not known. TCR beta cDNA libraries had unique molecular identifiers. TCRdb reprocessed the PCR reads with MiXCR, giving one entry per CDR3 protein. Of 350,000 to 500,000 distinct CDR3 sequences in the sample, 35% to 45% were seen once. Study-wide points: TRBV5-6, TRBV5-1 and TRBV20-1 belonged to a set of roughly five TRBV segments that were more frequent in patients than controls.

The source material was blood. Receptors originate from a girl aged 2-10 years with multiple sclerosis.

The chain combines TRBV5-1 with TRBJ1-5; D not certain. The CDR3 length is 14 residues. V was trimmed by 4 bases and J by 4 bases, leaving 12 bases between them. Per the germline V gene, CDR1 is SGHRS and CDR2 is YFSETQ. This CDR3 reads CASSHPLGNQPQHF. The CDR3 coding sequence is TGCGCCAGCAGCCACCCGCTAGGAAATCAGCCCCAGCATTTT.

This chain uses TRBV6-6 with TRBJ1-2; the match to TRBD1 covers 11 bases. Trimming removed 2 bases from V and 6 bases from J; junction bases left unmatched: 2. CDR1 is MNHNY and CDR2 is SVGAGI in the germline V gene (reference sequence). The CDR3 extends over 14 amino acids. CDR3 in DNA: TGTGCCAGCAGTTACCGGACAGGGGGCGATGGCTACACCTTC. It specifies CASSYRTGGDGYTF.

This rearrangement joins TRBV7-8 to TRBJ2-7, with 9 bases that match TRBD1. CDR1 is SGHVS, CDR2 FQNEAQ, per germline. There are 16 residues in the CDR3. J lost 7 bases, V lost 5 bases, and 15 bases had no gene match. The CDR3 sequence is CASSPTNGDRANEQYF. The CDR3 DNA reads as TGTGCCAGCAGCCCGACTAACGGGGACAGGGCGAATGAGCAGTACTTC.

This clonotype has ten or more counts. The genes are TRBV20-1 and TRBJ2-6, with D unclear. The CDR3 is 14 residues long. Trimming took off 0 bases at V and 1 base at J, with 4 bases between the two ends. CDR1 is DFQATT, CDR2 SNEGSKA, per germline (reference sequence). CDR3 DNA sequence: TGCAGTGCTAGAGAAGGGTCTGGGGCCAACGTCCTGACTTTC. Residues: CSAREGSGANVLTF.

This chain uses TRBV29-1 with TRBJ2-3; D gene unclear. V lost 4 bases and J lost 2, with 13 bases in between. The V gene's germline CDR1 is SQVTM and CDR2 ANQGSEA. This CDR3 region has 14 residues. The CDR3, as DNA: TGCAGCGTTGTCTACGGGTCAAACACAGATACGCAGTATTTT. Translated, it gives CSVVYGSNTDTQYF.

This clonotype was counted only a few times. This chain links TRBV5-1 with TRBJ2-1; a possible D gene is TRBD1 (5 bases). The CDR3 is 16 amino acids. Trimming took 0 bases from V and 4 from J, leaving 14 bases between them. Per germline, CDR1 SGHRS and CDR2 YFSETQ. The CDR3 DNA is TGCGCCAGCAGCTTGGAAGCCCAGGGTCAATACAATGAGCAGTTCTTC. It yields the protein CASSLEAQGQYNEQFF.

The chain carries TRBV19 and TRBJ2-4; the D is unclear. Germline CDR1 and CDR2: LNHDA and SQIVND (reference sequence). Trimming shortened V by 7 bases and J by 11 bases, and 18 bases separated the two germline ends. The CDR3 is 13 amino acids. CDR3 sequence (DNA): TGTGCCAGTATGGGCCTATCGTCTCTTGTTCAGTACTTC. It specifies CASMGLSSLVQYF.

This chain joins TRBV6-5 and TRBJ2-1; TRBD2 matches 14 bases. Per germline, CDR1 MNHEY and CDR2 SVGAGI. V trimming: 4 bases; J trimming: 7 bases; junction bases outside the gene matches: 6. There are 16 residues in the CDR3. The CDR3: CASSWTGTSGRNEQFF. The DNA for the CDR3 is TGTGCCAGCAGTTGGACCGGGACTAGCGGGAGAAATGAGCAGTTCTTC.

The genes are TRBV7-2 and TRBJ1-2; 7 bases map to TRBD1. Trimming took 1 base from V and 6 from J; bases not matched to a gene: 2. CDR3 length: 13 amino acids. Germline V gene lookup returns CDR1 SGHTA and CDR2 FQGNSA. CDR3 in DNA: TGTGCCAGCAGCTTAGTACAGGGGAATGGCTACACCTTC. Its protein is CASSLVQGNGYTF.

The genes are TRBV10-3 and TRBJ2-3, with D possibly matching TRBD1 (5 bases). The CDR3 loop spans 13 amino acids. Germline V lookup: CDR1 ENHRY, CDR2 SYGVKD. V lost 10 bases and J 6 bases, leaving 17 bases between the germline ends. In nucleotides, the CDR3 is TGTGCCACCAGGGTGGTTGGTTTGGATACGCAGTATTTT. Protein sequence: CATRVVGLDTQYF.

The V and J genes are TRBV18 and TRBJ2-1; 7 nucleotides agree with TRBD1. There are 15 residues in the CDR3. The germline V gene encodes CDR1 KGHSH and CDR2 LQKENI. The junction had 5 bases not matched to a gene; V was cut back by 1 base and J by 5 bases. CDR3 bases: TGTGCCAGCTCACCACAGACAGGGATGGACAATGAGCAGTTCTTC. Its translation: CASSPQTGMDNEQFF.

This clonotype was observed a few times. The genes are TRBV25-1 and TRBJ1-4, with 7 bases that match TRBD1. Unmatched junction bases numbered 11, after V lost 2 bases and J lost 8 bases. The CDR3 is 16 amino acids. Germline CDR1 is MGHDK and CDR2 is SYGVNS. CDR3 amino acids: CASSERATGRREKLFF. CDR3 in DNA: TGTGCCAGCAGTGAACGTGCGACAGGGCGGAGGGAAAAACTGTTTTTT.

The genes are TRBV20-1 and TRBJ1-5, with a possible D match to TRBD1 (6 bases). The CDR3 spans 14 residues. V shed 3 bases and J shed 6 bases, with 15 bases lying between them. Germline V CDR1 and CDR2: DFQATT, SNEGSKA (reference sequence). This CDR3 is CSARRRGGGQPQHF. The CDR3 DNA sequence: TGCAGTGCTAGGAGGAGGGGGGGCGGTCAGCCCCAGCATTTT.

J is TRBJ2-7 and V is TRBV10-3, with 11 bases lining up with TRBD1. V lost 11 bases to trimming and J lost 4 bases; unmatched junction nucleotides: 19. The germline V gene encodes CDR1 ENHRY and CDR2 SYGVKD. The CDR3 has 17 residues. CDR3 residues: CAASDFLGQGDFYEQYF. CDR3 nucleotides: TGTGCCGCCAGTGATTTTTTGGGACAGGGGGATTTTTACGAGCAGTACTTC.

This clonotype occurred a few times. The V gene is TRBV5-1, the J gene TRBJ1-2, with 7 bases that match TRBD1. The CDR3 runs to 14 residues. J lost 5 bases, V lost 4 bases, and 8 bases had no gene match. Germline loops: CDR1 SGHRS, CDR2 YFSETQ. The DNA for the CDR3 is TGCGCCAGCAGCGCCTACAGGGGCGGGTATGGCTACACCTTC. It specifies CASSAYRGGYGYTF.

This clonotype has at least ten counts. The rearrangement joins TRBV7-3 to TRBJ2-7; 7 bases align to TRBD2. V shed 6 bases, J shed 4 bases, and the junction held 6 bases outside the gene matches. Germline loops: CDR1 SGHTA, CDR2 FQGTGA. CDR3 length: 13 amino acids. The CDR3 nucleotides read TGTGCCAGCAGTTTATCGGGGGGATACGAGCAGTACTTC. It translates to CASSLSGGYEQYF.

This rearrangement joins TRBV19 to TRBJ1-5, with D uncertain. CDR3 length: 15 residues. Trimming took 5 bases from V and 4 from J, leaving 15 bases between them. CDR1 and CDR2 from the germline V gene are LNHDA and SQIVND (reference sequence). The CDR3 reads CASSQHPPENQPQHF. The CDR3 nucleotides are TGTGCCAGTAGTCAACATCCACCAGAGAATCAGCCCCAGCATTTT.

This sequence joins TRBV6-1 and TRBJ2-7; D uncertain. The V end lost 4 bases, the J end lost 3 bases, and 16 bases lay between the germline ends. The CDR3 covers 15 residues. Germline V lookup: CDR1 MNHNS, CDR2 SASEGT. The CDR3 loop reads CASSAEIYNLYEQYF. The CDR3 nucleotides read TGTGCCAGCAGTGCAGAAATTTATAACCTCTACGAGCAGTACTTC.

The chain couples TRBV7-2 to TRBJ2-5; D is undetermined. Germline CDR1 is SGHTA and CDR2 is FQGNSA. CDR3 length: 13 amino acids. The ends were cut back, 1 base at V and 5 bases at J, with 8 bases in the middle. The CDR3 coding sequence is TGTGCCAGCAGCTTAGTCACTGGGGAGACCCAGTACTTC. This translates into CASSLVTGETQYF.

This clonotype has only a few counts. The chain carries TRBV7-9 and TRBJ2-1; no definite D call. Germline CDR1 and CDR2: SEHNR and FQNEAQ (reference sequence). V was shortened by 6 bases and J by 6 bases, with 9 bases between the two germline ends. CDR3 length: 12 residues. The DNA of the CDR3 is TGTGCCAGCAGTATTAATCCCAATGAGCAGTTCTTC. It yields the protein CASSINPNEQFF.

The gene calls are TRBV5-1 and TRBJ2-4; 10 bases fit TRBD2. Germline CDR1 is SGHRS and CDR2 is YFSETQ. The CDR3 totals 16 residues. J was trimmed by 4 bases and V by 3 bases; bases with no gene match: 7. For the CDR3, the DNA is TGCGCCAGCAGCTACTTGAGCGGGGGGGATAAAAACATTCAGTACTTC. It is translated as CASSYLSGGDKNIQYF.

V gene TRBV7-3 combines with J gene TRBJ1-1; D unclear. CDR3 length: 16 residues. V lost 0 bases and J lost 0, with 11 bases in between. Germline CDR1 SGHTA, CDR2 FQGTGA. CDR3 amino acids: CASSLTAEVMNTEAFF. CDR3 DNA: TGTGCCAGCAGCTTAACGGCGGAGGTGATGAACACTGAAGCTTTCTTT.

This chain joins TRBV29-1 and TRBJ2-1; 7 bases are a match to TRBD2. The CDR3 extends over 15 amino acids. The J segment lost 0 bases and the V segment lost 5 bases, leaving 7 bases of the junction unmatched. The V gene's germline CDR1 is SQVTM and CDR2 ANQGSEA. CDR3 nucleotides: TGCAGCGTTTTGCTGGGCGGGAGCTCCTACAATGAGCAGTTCTTC. Protein product: CSVLLGGSSYNEQFF.

This clonotype has only a few counts. The chain recombines TRBV29-1 with TRBJ1-1; D perhaps matches TRBD1 (5 bases). The CDR3 contains 13 residues. Germline assignment: CDR1 SQVTM and CDR2 ANQGSEA. Trimming removed 6 bases from V and 1 base from J, with 12 bases in between. DNA for the CDR3: TGCAGCGTGCGCGGGACCCAGAACACTGAAGCTTTCTTT. This gives the protein CSVRGTQNTEAFF.

As DNA, the CDR3 is TGCGCCAGCAGCCCAGGGGACACGCCGAGATATGGCTACACCTTC. It yields the protein CASSPGDTPRYGYTF. V is TRBV4-3 and J is TRBJ1-2; a weak D match, TRBD1 (6 bases). Trimming stripped 4 bases from V and 5 bases from J, with 17 bases between. The CDR3 is 15 amino acids. Per the germline V gene, CDR1 is LGHNA and CDR2 is YSLEER.